A single sample gave rise to the 21 T cell receptor beta chains below, sequenced in a study of cytomegalovirus exposure and HLA in healthy donors. The PCR employed 60 Vbeta primers together with 13 Jbeta primers. The method was immunoSEQ multiplex PCR; TCRdb's version includes in-frame clones alone and lacks a portion of them. This sample has roughly 100,000 clones, with 60% to 85% found just once. The sequenced sample consisted of PBMCs. These receptors all come from a man in his fifties or sixties in good health and CMV-seronegative.

The rearrangement uses TRBV5-4 and TRBJ1-2, with D perhaps matching TRBD1 (5 bases). The CDR3 spans 15 residues. Trimming removed 0 bases from V and 0 bases from J, with 9 bases in between. The germline V gene has CDR1 SGHNT and CDR2 YYREEE (reference sequence). The CDR3 loop is CASSLVTATNYGYTF. The CDR3 coding sequence is TGTGCCAGCAGCTTGGTGACAGCCACTAACTATGGCTACACCTTC.

J is TRBJ1-5 and V is TRBV6-1, with D possibly TRBD1 on 5 matching bases. The V end was cut by 8 bases, the J end by 9 bases, with 14 bases between. CDR1 and CDR2 from the germline V gene are MNHNS and SASEGT. The CDR3 runs 12 residues. In DNA, the CDR3 is TGTGCCAGCGGAGACAGAAAAGGGCCCCAGCATTTT. Translation: CASGDRKGPQHF.

This chain joins TRBV27 and TRBJ2-5; 11 bases are shared with TRBD2. The germline CDR1 and CDR2 sequences are MNHEY and SMNVEV (reference sequence). There are 18 residues in the CDR3. The V segment lost 3 bases and the J segment 7 bases; nucleotides outside the gene matches: 16. The CDR3 bases are TGTGCCAGCAGTTTTTATACCCCGGGACTAGCGGATGCGGGGACCCAGTACTTC. This gives the protein CASSFYTPGLADAGTQYF.

This clone was picked up one time. The chain has TRBV5-1 and TRBJ2-1; 13 bases align to TRBD2. This CDR3 contains 17 residues. Germline assignment: CDR1 SGHRS and CDR2 YFSETQ. V lost 4 bases to trimming and J lost 4 bases; unmatched junction nucleotides: 8. CDR3 sequence reads: CASSTGLAGETYNEQFF. CDR3 nucleotides: TGCGCCAGCAGCACCGGACTAGCGGGGGAGACATACAATGAGCAGTTCTTC. The full variable domain, in which reference TRBV5-1 and TRBJ2-1 provide the parts outside the CDR3, is KAGVTQTPRYLIKTRGQQVTLSCSPISGHRSVSWYQQTPGQGLQFLFEYFSETQRNKGNFPGRFSGRQFSNSRSEMNVSTLELGDSALYLCASSTGLAGETYNEQFFGPGTRLTVL.

The chain combines TRBV19 with TRBJ2-2; 10 nucleotides agree with TRBD2. The trim removed 4 bases at V and 9 bases at J, leaving 11 bases unmatched. The CDR3 totals 16 residues. The germline gives CDR1 LNHDA, CDR2 SQIVND (reference sequence). CDR3 DNA: TGTGCCAGTAGTACCCGGACTAGCGGATGGTGGAGGGAGCTGTTTTTT. This translates into CASSTRTSGWWRELFF.

This clone was recorded only once. V gene TRBV18 combines with J gene TRBJ1-1; D is ambiguous. CDR3 length: 15 amino acids. Germline V gene sequence: CDR1 KGHSH, CDR2 LQKENI. Trimming stripped 3 bases from V and 4 bases from J, with 15 bases between. CDR3 protein: CASSPPRVSGTEAFF. CDR3 sequence (DNA): TGTGCCAGCTCACCCCCGCGAGTTTCGGGCACTGAAGCTTTCTTT.

The chain joins TRBV11-2 to TRBJ2-7; 9 bases are shared with TRBD2. CDR3 length: 16 amino acids. CDR1 is SGHAT and CDR2 is FQNNGV in the germline V gene. The V and J ends lost 4 bases and 6 bases, in that order; junction bases with no gene match: 13. As DNA, the CDR3 is TGTGCCAGCAGCTCCCTAGGCGGGAGGGAGGCGAGCGAGCAGTACTTC. It yields the protein CASSSLGGREASEQYF.

This sequence joins TRBV19 and TRBJ2-1; 8 bases agree with TRBD2. Losses at the gene ends were 4 bases for V and 1 base for J; bases not matched to a gene: 6. Germline V gives CDR1 LNHDA, CDR2 SQIVND (reference sequence). The CDR3 is made up of 16 amino acids. CDR3 residues: CASSRFGGGSYNEQFF. The CDR3 DNA reads TGTGCCAGTAGTAGATTCGGCGGGGGGTCCTACAATGAGCAGTTCTTC.

The genes are TRBV5-8 and TRBJ1-3; 7 bases are shared with TRBD1. Germline CDR1 is SGHTS and CDR2 is YDEGEE. The V segment lost 4 bases and the J segment 4 bases; nucleotides outside the gene matches: 5. The CDR3 totals 14 residues. The CDR3 coding sequence is TGTGCCAGCAGCCAGGGACAGATCGGAAACACCATATATTTT. It specifies CASSQGQIGNTIYF.

The rearrangement uses TRBV30 and TRBJ1-3; TRBD1 is a possible D gene (5 bases). The CDR3 has 14 amino acids. Germline assignment: CDR1 GTSNPN and CDR2 SVGIG (reference sequence). With 4 bases removed from V and 0 bases from J, the gap between germline ends came to 10 bases. The CDR3 reads CAWTPGGSGNTIYF. The CDR3 DNA follows: TGTGCCTGGACCCCCGGGGGCTCTGGAAACACCATATATTTT.

V gene TRBV19 combines with J gene TRBJ2-3; 7 positions match TRBD1. This CDR3 has 15 amino acids. V shed 5 bases, J shed 0 bases, and the junction held 5 bases outside the gene matches. Germline values: CDR1 LNHDA, CDR2 SQIVND (reference sequence). The CDR3 loop is CASSLNRGSTDTQYF. CDR3 nucleotide sequence: TGTGCCAGTAGTCTAAACAGGGGTAGCACAGATACGCAGTATTTT.

The chain carries TRBV19 and TRBJ2-4; 8 bases are shared with TRBD1. CDR3 length equals 14 residues. The germline gives CDR1 LNHDA, CDR2 SQIVND (reference sequence). The V segment lost 8 bases and the J segment 6 bases; nucleotides outside the gene matches: 9. CDR3 loop: CASGPTGDGNIQYF. In DNA, the CDR3 is TGTGCCAGTGGCCCGACAGGGGATGGAAACATTCAGTACTTC.

V and J are TRBV5-6 and TRBJ1-2; 8 bases map to TRBD1. The CDR3 spans 14 residues. The V gene end was trimmed by 0 bases and the J gene end by 7 bases; junction bases not matched to a gene: 5. Germline CDR1 is SGHDT and CDR2 is YYEEEE. For the CDR3, the DNA is TGTGCCAGCAGCTTGGTACAGGGGGTTTTTGGCTACACCTTC. It yields the protein CASSLVQGVFGYTF.

This clone was recorded a few times. This sequence joins TRBV30 and TRBJ2-5, with 8 nucleotides matching TRBD1. There are 11 residues in the CDR3. Looked up from germline, CDR1 is GTSNPN and CDR2 is SVGIG (reference sequence). With 5 bases clipped from V and 4 bases from J, the junction kept 0 bases outside the gene matches. In DNA, the CDR3 is TGTGCCTGGGACAGGGGAGAGACCCAGTACTTC. Encoded protein: CAWDRGETQYF.

The chain has TRBV7-2 and TRBJ2-3; 8 positions agree with TRBD2. J gave up 4 bases and V 1 base, and 4 bases lay outside the gene matches. The germline gives CDR1 SGHTA, CDR2 FQGNSA. The CDR3 spans 15 residues. The CDR3 is CASSLEAGVSDTQYF. CDR3 in DNA: TGTGCCAGCAGCTTAGAAGCGGGAGTATCAGATACGCAGTATTTT.

The rearrangement joins TRBV5-1 to TRBJ1-3; 7 nucleotides line up with TRBD1. CDR1 is SGHRS, CDR2 YFSETQ, per germline. V shed 0 bases, J shed 1 base, and the junction held 4 bases outside the gene matches. The CDR3 runs to 16 residues. In DNA, the CDR3 is TGCGCCAGCAGCTTGGCGGGACAGATGTCTGGAAACACCATATATTTT. It specifies CASSLAGQMSGNTIYF.

In its sample, this clone was seen a few times. The chain combines TRBV5-1 with TRBJ2-1, with 9 bases matching TRBD2. V lost 0 bases, J lost 2 bases, and 3 bases stayed unmatched. The CDR3 totals 16 residues. The V gene's germline CDR1 is SGHRS and CDR2 YFSETQ. The CDR3 nucleotides read TGCGCCAGCAGCTTGGCTAGCGGGGCGACCTACAATGAGCAGTTCTTC. Translating it yields CASSLASGATYNEQFF.

The chain combines TRBV5-1 with TRBJ2-7, with D perhaps matching TRBD2 (6 bases). This CDR3 region has 14 residues. The V end was cut by 0 bases, the J end by 7 bases, with 14 bases between. The germline CDR1 and CDR2 sequences are SGHRS and YFSETQ. The CDR3 bases are TGCGCCAGCAGCTTGGATGGGGCCCGGGGGGAGCAGTACTTC. Encoded protein: CASSLDGARGEQYF.

This sequence joins TRBV5-8 and TRBJ1-2; D perhaps matches TRBD1 (6 bases). Trimming shortened V by 5 bases and J by 8 bases, and 19 bases separated the two germline ends. The CDR3 length is 14 residues. Germline assignment: CDR1 SGHTS and CDR2 YDEGEE. The CDR3 DNA is TGTGCCAGCAGACCCACGCGGGGGGCTAGGGGCTACACCTTC. This gives the protein CASRPTRGARGYTF.

The chain combines TRBV28 with TRBJ1-5; no clear D. V lost 6 bases and J 5 bases, leaving 8 bases between the germline ends. The CDR3 sequence is 12 residues long. Per germline, CDR1 MDHEN and CDR2 SYDVKM. As DNA, the CDR3 is TGTGCCAGCAGATCCTCCCATCAGCCCCAGCATTTT. Its translation: CASRSSHQPQHF.

The rearrangement joins TRBV5-8 to TRBJ2-2; tentatively, D is TRBD2 (6 bases). The V gene lost 4 bases and the J gene lost 6 bases, with 16 bases spanning the gap. The CDR3 contains 15 residues. Germline V CDR1 and CDR2: SGHTS, YDEGEE. CDR3 DNA sequence: TGTGCCAGCAGCCTGGGGACCGGACTACCCGGGGAGCTGTTTTTT. This sequence encodes CASSLGTGLPGELFF.